This entry features one T cell receptor (beta chain) sequence. Antigen unknown. This specimen comes from a study of T cell responses to AZD1222 COVID-19 vaccine. Overall study context: Timing groups of about 4 and about 12 weeks for second doses were pooled.

The CDR3 covers 13 residues. V shed 6 bases and J shed 1 base, with 9 bases lying between them. Study-wide results and limits: Spike as a whole was targeted by vaccine-associated CD4 TCRs, dominant at 160-218 and 743-854. Increased Spike-specific TCR breadth and depth were observed after two AZD1222 doses. Donors were mostly white British, more females; clonal diversity possibly underestimated.

This table comes from immunoSEQ multiplex PCR, and its TCRdb copy is limited to in-frame clones, with some not included. Of some 150,000 clones in the sample, approximately 93% were seen once. Here the sequenced sample was peripheral blood, taken on day 0 of AZD1222 vaccination. The sequence came from an adult in good health. The rearrangement joins TRBV12-3 or TRBV12-4 to TRBJ1-1, with no clear D. CDR3 sequence reads: CASSYLENTEAFF. Written as DNA, the CDR3 is TGTGCCAGCAGCTACCTCGAGAACACTGAAGCTTTCTTT.